The 17 T cell receptor beta chains in this list originate from one sample, sequenced in a study of blood T cell repertoires in COVID-19 (dated by TCRdb to about 2020). The library was generated by the immunoSEQ multiplex PCR assay. TCRdb obtained this table from immuneACCESS and retained in-frame rearrangements with V and J assigned. These tables miss some clones; where compared with another copy, unresolved V genes account for less than half of the shortfall, and the remainder is unexplained. The sample table holds 170,000 or so clones, of which roughly 83% were seen once. The top ten clonotypes cover roughly 2.9% of the sample. Source material: peripheral blood. Receptors were obtained from a woman aged 60-70 years with acute or convalescent COVID-19.

This chain links TRBV27 with TRBJ1-3; tentatively, D is TRBD1 (6 bases). V gave up 7 bases and J gave up 4 bases, with 20 bases separating them. The V gene's germline CDR1 is MNHEY and CDR2 SMNVEV (reference sequence). The CDR3 length is 16 residues. The CDR3 DNA reads as TGTGCCAGCATCTCGGGGGGCAGGGTAAGAGGAAACACCATATATTTT. Its translation is CASISGGRVRGNTIYF.

The chain has TRBV7-9 and TRBJ2-3; TRBD1 matches at 9 bases. J was trimmed by 4 bases and V by 5 bases; bases with no gene match: 7. The CDR3 length is 15 residues. CDR1 and CDR2 from the germline V gene are SEHNR and FQNEAQ (reference sequence). CDR3 residues: CASSPGTGRSDTQYF. DNA for the CDR3: TGTGCCAGCAGCCCAGGGACAGGGAGGTCAGATACGCAGTATTTT.

The chain employs TRBV3-1 (or the pseudogene TRBV3-2) and TRBJ2-7, with 8 nucleotides matching TRBD1. The CDR3 length is 14 residues. CDR1 is LGHDT, CDR2 YNNKEL, per germline (reference sequence). The V gene end was trimmed by 0 bases and the J gene end by 9 bases; junction bases not matched to a gene: 7. In DNA, the CDR3 is TGTGCCAGCAGCCAAGATCCCGGCAGGGGGCCGCAGTACTTC. Translated: CASSQDPGRGPQYF.

The V and J genes are TRBV3-1 (or the pseudogene TRBV3-2) and TRBJ2-1; D perhaps matches TRBD1 (6 bases). The length of the CDR3 is 15 residues. V dropped 1 base and J dropped 4 bases, with 11 bases sitting between them. Germline V gene lookup returns CDR1 LGHDT and CDR2 YNNKEL (reference sequence). This CDR3 is CASSQGAGEYNEQFF. Written as DNA, the CDR3 is TGTGCCAGCAGCCAAGGGGCAGGGGAATACAATGAGCAGTTCTTC.

The chain employs TRBV24-1 and TRBJ2-5, with 7 bases identical to TRBD1. The germline CDR1 and CDR2 sequences are KGHDR and SFDVKD. The CDR3 extends over 15 amino acids. V lost 7 bases, J lost 5 bases, and 12 bases stayed unmatched. The CDR3 nucleotides are TGTGCCACCAGCCTTACAGGGGATTCGGGGGAGACCCAGTACTTC. It codes for CATSLTGDSGETQYF.

V and J are TRBV6-5 and TRBJ1-6, with D perhaps TRBD1 (6 bases). CDR1 and CDR2 from the germline V gene are MNHEY and SVGAGI. The CDR3 consists of 14 residues. Deletions cut 7 bases from V and 7 bases from J, with 14 bases between. CDR3 bases: TGTGCCAGCAACCTAGGGGGGGGAAATTCACCCCTCCACTTT. This translates into CASNLGGGNSPLHF.

V usage is TRBV6-1 and J usage is TRBJ2-3, with 13 nucleotides matching TRBD2. This CDR3 is built from 16 residues. Germline-derived CDR1 and CDR2 are MNHNS and SASEGT. The V gene end was trimmed by 4 bases and the J gene end by 1 base; junction bases not matched to a gene: 2. The CDR3 sequence: CASSVGLAGGTDTQYF. The CDR3, as DNA: TGTGCCAGCAGTGTAGGACTAGCGGGGGGCACAGATACGCAGTATTTT.

V and J are TRBV3-1 (or the pseudogene TRBV3-2) and TRBJ2-3, with 9 bases fitting TRBD2. The CDR3 is made up of 18 amino acids. The junction had 9 bases not matched to a gene; V was cut back by 0 bases and J by 2 bases. CDR1 is LGHDT and CDR2 is YNNKEL in the germline V gene (reference sequence). The CDR3 DNA reads TGTGCCAGCAGCCAAGATCACCCTAGCGGGGATTACACAGATACGCAGTATTTT. Protein sequence: CASSQDHPSGDYTDTQYF.

Only a few counts were recorded for this clone. CDR3 DNA sequence: TGTGCCTGGAGTGTACGGCCGCGCGGACAGCCCCAGCATTTT. As protein: CAWSVRPRGQPQHF. The chain combines TRBV30 with TRBJ1-5; no definite D call. Trimming removed 0 bases from V and 7 bases from J, with 13 bases in between. Germline lookup yields CDR1 GTSNPN and CDR2 SVGIG (reference sequence). This CDR3 contains 14 residues.

This clone has just one count. The DNA for the CDR3 is TGTGCCACCAGTGACAGACAGGGGGGGCGGCCAGATACGCAGTATTTT. Its protein is CATSDRQGGRPDTQYF. The chain has TRBV24-1 and TRBJ2-3, with 9 bases fitting TRBD1. Trimming removed 4 bases from V and 4 bases from J; junction bases left unmatched: 8. CDR1 and CDR2 (germline): KGHDR, SFDVKD. This CDR3 comprises 16 residues.

The chain has TRBV7-2 and TRBJ1-1; tentative D call: TRBD1 (6 bases). There are 14 residues in the CDR3. Per the germline V gene, CDR1 is SGHTA and CDR2 is FQGNSA. V shed 4 bases and J shed 4 bases, with 13 bases lying between them. The CDR3 protein is CASSSTGQITEAFF. CDR3 bases: TGTGCCAGCAGCTCCACGGGACAAATCACTGAAGCTTTCTTT.

The J gene is TRBJ1-5, the V gene TRBV6-5; unclear D gene. V was trimmed by 6 bases and J by 4 bases, leaving 10 bases between them. From germline, CDR1 is MNHEY and CDR2 SVGAGI. The CDR3 runs 13 residues. CDR3 in DNA: TGTGCCAGCAGCCTTGTCAGAAATCAGCCCCAGCATTTT. Protein product: CASSLVRNQPQHF.

This clone has only one observation. This chain uses TRBV28 with TRBJ1-1, with D tentatively TRBD1 (5 bases). The CDR3 has 15 amino acids. CDR1 MDHEN and CDR2 SYDVKM come from the germline V gene. Trimming cost V 2 bases and J 0 bases, with 10 bases left between them. The CDR3 loop is CASSLRTIMNTEAFF. In DNA form, the CDR3 reads TGTGCCAGCAGTTTAAGGACAATCATGAACACTGAAGCTTTCTTT.

The V call is TRBV20-1, the J call TRBJ2-7; TRBD1 matches 10 bases. The ends lost 3 bases at V and 5 bases at J; junction bases unmatched: 10. Germline CDR1 is DFQATT and CDR2 is SNEGSKA (reference sequence). The CDR3 runs to 15 residues. Written as DNA, the CDR3 is TGCAGTGCTAGTCGGCCGAGGACAGGGGGAAACGAGCAGTACTTC. Translation gives CSASRPRTGGNEQYF.

The chain recombines TRBV5-5 with TRBJ1-2; 9 nucleotides line up with TRBD1. Losses at the gene ends were 5 bases for V and 2 bases for J; bases not matched to a gene: 10. The CDR3 extends over 16 amino acids. Germline lookup yields CDR1 SGHKS and CDR2 YYEKEE (reference sequence). CDR3 sequence: CASSLTPGQGNYGYTF. CDR3 coding DNA: TGTGCCAGCAGTCTAACTCCGGGACAGGGAAACTATGGCTACACCTTC.

The chain uses TRBV10-3 and TRBJ2-5, with 14 positions matching TRBD2. Trimming cost V 5 bases and J 5 bases; bases outside gene matches: 4. CDR1 is ENHRY, CDR2 SYGVKD, per germline. This CDR3 has 15 residues. The CDR3 DNA is TGTGCCATCAGTCGGACTAGCGGGGGGAGGGAGACCCAGTACTTC. It encodes CAISRTSGGRETQYF.

This clone has a single count. The rearrangement links TRBV4-1 to TRBJ2-2, with TRBD2 matching over 10 bases. Germline CDR1 MGHRA, CDR2 YSYEKL. There are 17 residues in the CDR3. Germline trimming cut 1 base from V and 5 bases from J; bases unmatched to any gene: 7. CDR3 sequence: CASSQVPSGGGTGELFF. CDR3 DNA: TGCGCCAGCAGCCAAGTTCCTAGCGGGGGCGGGACCGGGGAGCTGTTTTTT.